This T cell receptor (beta chain) originates from a study of CD8+ T cells in alopecia areata. Study observations and caveats: Scalp samples also yield sequences of resident alphabeta T cells from normal skin.

Germline CDR1 GTSNPN, CDR2 SVGIG (reference sequence). Trimming cost V 1 base and J 5 bases; bases outside gene matches: 0. This CDR3 is built from 12 residues. Of note for this clone: Its antigen is as yet unknown.

Alopecia areata patients gave lesional scalp punch biopsies and peripheral blood samples. RNA was isolated and reverse transcribed to cDNA, the sequencing template. Clones were sequenced by immunoSEQ multiplex PCR, and TCRdb holds only the in-frame ones, with some missing. The table records around 250,000 clones, around 67% of them present only once. This chain joins TRBV30 and TRBJ2-5, with 8 bases fitting TRBD1. The source material was CD4+ T cells sorted from blood, sampled at week 0. The receptor comes from a human donor with alopecia areata. The CDR3 DNA reads as TGTGCCTGGAGTGGACAGGGGGAGACCCAGTACTTC. Its translation: CAWSGQGETQYF.